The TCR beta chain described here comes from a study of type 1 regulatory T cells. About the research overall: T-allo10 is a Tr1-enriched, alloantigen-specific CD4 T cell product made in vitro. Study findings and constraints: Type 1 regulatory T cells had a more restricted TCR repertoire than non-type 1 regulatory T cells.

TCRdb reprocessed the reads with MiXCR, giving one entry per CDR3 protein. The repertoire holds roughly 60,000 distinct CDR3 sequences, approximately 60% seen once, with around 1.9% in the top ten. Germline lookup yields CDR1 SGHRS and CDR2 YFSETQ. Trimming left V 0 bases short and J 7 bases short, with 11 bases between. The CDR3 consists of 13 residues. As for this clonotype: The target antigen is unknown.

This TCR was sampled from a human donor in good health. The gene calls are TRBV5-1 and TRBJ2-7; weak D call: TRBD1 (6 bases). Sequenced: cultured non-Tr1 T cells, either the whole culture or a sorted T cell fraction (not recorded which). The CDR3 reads CASSLAGAVEQYF. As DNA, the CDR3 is TGCGCCAGCAGCTTGGCAGGGGCTGTAGAGCAGTACTTC.